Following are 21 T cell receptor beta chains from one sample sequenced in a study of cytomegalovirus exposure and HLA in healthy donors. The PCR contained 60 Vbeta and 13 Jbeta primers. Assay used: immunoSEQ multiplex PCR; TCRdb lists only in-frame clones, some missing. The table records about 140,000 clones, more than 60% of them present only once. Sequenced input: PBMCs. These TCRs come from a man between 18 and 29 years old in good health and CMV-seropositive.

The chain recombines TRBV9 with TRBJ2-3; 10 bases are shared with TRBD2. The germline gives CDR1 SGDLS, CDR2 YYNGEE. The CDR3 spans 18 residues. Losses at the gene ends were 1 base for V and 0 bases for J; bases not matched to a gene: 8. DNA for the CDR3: TGTGCCAGCAGCGTACCTCTGTCTAGCGGGAGTAGCACAGATACGCAGTATTTT. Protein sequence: CASSVPLSSGSSTDTQYF.

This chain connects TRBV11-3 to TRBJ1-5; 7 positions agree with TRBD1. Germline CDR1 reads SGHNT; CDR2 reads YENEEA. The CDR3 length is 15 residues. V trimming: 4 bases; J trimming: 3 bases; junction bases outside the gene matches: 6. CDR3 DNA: TGTGCCAGCAGCTCTGGACAGGCTAACAATCAGCCCCAGCATTTT. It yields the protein CASSSGQANNQPQHF.

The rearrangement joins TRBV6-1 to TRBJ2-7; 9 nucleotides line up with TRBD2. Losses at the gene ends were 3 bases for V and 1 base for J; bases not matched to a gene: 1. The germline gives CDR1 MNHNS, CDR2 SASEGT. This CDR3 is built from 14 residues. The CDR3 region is CASSEREGSYEQYF. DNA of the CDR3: TGTGCCAGCAGTGAGCGGGAGGGGTCCTACGAGCAGTACTTC.

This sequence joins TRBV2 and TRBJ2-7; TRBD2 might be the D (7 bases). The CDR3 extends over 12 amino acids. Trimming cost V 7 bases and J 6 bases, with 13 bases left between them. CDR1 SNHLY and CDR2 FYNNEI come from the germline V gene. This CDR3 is CASKGGYREQYF. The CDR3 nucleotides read TGTGCCAGCAAGGGGGGGTATCGCGAGCAGTACTTC.

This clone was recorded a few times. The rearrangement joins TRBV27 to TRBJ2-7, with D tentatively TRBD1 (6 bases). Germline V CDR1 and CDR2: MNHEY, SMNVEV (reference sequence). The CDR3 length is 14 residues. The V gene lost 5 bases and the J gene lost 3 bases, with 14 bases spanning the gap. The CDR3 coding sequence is TGTGCCAGCAGTCGCGCAGGCAGGGGCTACGAGCAGTACTTC. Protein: CASSRAGRGYEQYF.

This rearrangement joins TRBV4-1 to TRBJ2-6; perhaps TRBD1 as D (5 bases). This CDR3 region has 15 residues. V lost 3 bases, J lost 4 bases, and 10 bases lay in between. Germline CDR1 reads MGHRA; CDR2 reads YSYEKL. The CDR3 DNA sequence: TGCGCCAGCAGCCAGGGGCTCCGGGGGGCCAACGTCCTGACTTTC. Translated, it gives CASSQGLRGANVLTF.

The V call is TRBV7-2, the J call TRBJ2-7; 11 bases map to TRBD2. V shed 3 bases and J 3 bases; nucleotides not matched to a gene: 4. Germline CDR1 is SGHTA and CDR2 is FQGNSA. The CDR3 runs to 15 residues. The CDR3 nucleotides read TGTGCCAGCAGCTTTACTAGCGGGAGTCGCTACGAGCAGTACTTC. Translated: CASSFTSGSRYEQYF.

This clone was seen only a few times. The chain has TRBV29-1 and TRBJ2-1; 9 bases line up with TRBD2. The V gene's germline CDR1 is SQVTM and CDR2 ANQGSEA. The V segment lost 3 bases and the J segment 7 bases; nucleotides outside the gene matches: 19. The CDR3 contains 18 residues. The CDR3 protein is CSVDSRLLAGGPRNEQFF. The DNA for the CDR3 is TGCAGCGTTGATTCTCGTCTCCTGGCGGGAGGGCCTAGGAATGAGCAGTTCTTC.

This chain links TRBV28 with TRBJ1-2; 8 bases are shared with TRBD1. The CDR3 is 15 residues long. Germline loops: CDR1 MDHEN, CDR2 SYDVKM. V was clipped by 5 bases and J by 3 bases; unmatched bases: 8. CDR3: CASSKPGGAYYGYTF. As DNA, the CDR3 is TGTGCCAGCAGTAAACCAGGGGGCGCGTACTATGGCTACACCTTC.

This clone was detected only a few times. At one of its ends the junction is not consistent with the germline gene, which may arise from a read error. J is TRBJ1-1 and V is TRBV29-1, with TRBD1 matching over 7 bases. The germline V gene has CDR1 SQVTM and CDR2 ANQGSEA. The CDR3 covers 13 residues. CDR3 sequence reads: CSVQYFTDRAHPF. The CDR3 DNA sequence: TGCAGCGTTCAATATTTTACTGACAGGGCCCATCCTTTC.

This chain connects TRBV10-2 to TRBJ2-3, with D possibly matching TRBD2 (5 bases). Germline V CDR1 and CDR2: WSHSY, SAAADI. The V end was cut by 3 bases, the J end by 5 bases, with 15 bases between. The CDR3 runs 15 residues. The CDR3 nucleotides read TGCGCCAGCAGTGAATGGTCGGGATTACGAGATACGCAGTATTTT. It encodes CASSEWSGLRDTQYF.

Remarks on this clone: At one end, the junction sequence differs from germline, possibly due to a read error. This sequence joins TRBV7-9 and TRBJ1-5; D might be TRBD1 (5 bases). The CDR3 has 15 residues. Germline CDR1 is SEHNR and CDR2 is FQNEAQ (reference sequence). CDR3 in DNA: TGTTCCAGCAGCAGAACAGGAGATAGCAATCAGCCCCAGCATTTT. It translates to CSSSRTGDSNQPQHF.

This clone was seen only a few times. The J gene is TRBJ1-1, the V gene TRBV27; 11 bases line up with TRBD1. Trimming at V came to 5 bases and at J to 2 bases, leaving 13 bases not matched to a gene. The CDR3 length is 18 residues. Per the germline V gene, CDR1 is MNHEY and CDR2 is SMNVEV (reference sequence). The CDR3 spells CASSPGQGARGLNTEAFF. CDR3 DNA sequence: TGTGCCAGCAGTCCAGGACAGGGGGCCAGGGGGTTAAACACTGAAGCTTTCTTT.

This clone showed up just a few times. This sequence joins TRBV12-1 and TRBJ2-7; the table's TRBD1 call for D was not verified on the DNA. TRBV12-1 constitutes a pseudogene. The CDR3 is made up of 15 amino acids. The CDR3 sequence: CASSFPRDYTYEQYF. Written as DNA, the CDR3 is TGTGCCAGCAGCTTTCCCAGGGATTACACCTACGAGCAGTACTTC.

The CDR3 loop reads CASSLTLTSTDTQYF. The DNA for the CDR3 is TGCGCCAGCAGCTTGACCTTAACTAGCACAGATACGCAGTATTTT. J is TRBJ2-3 and V is TRBV5-1; D is uncertain. The CDR3 is 15 residues long. Germline V lookup: CDR1 SGHRS, CDR2 YFSETQ. The V and J ends lost 1 base and 0 bases respectively, with 9 bases between them.

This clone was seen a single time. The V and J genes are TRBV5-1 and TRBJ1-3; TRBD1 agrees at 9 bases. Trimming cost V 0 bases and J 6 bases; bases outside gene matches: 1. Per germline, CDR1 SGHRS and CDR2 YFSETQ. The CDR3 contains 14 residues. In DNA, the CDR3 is TGCGCCAGCAGCTTGGACAGGGGGCAAAACACCATATATTTT. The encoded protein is CASSLDRGQNTIYF.

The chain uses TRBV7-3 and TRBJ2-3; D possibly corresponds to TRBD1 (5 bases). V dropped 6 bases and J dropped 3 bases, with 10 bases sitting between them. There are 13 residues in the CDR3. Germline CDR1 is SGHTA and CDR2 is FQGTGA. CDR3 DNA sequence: TGTGCCAGCAGGGCAGGGTTGACAGATACGCAGTATTTT. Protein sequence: CASRAGLTDTQYF.

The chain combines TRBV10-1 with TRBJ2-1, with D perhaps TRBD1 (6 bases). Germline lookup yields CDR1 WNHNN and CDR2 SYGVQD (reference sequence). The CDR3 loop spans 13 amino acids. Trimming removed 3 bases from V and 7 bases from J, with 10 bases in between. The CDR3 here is CASSEIQGNEQFF. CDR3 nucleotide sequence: TGCGCCAGCAGTGAAATACAGGGAAATGAGCAGTTCTTC.

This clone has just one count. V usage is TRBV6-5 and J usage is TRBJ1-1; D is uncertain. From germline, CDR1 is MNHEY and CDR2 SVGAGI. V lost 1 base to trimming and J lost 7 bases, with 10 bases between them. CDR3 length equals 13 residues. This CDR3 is CASSYLPGFEAFF. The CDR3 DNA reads TGTGCCAGCAGTTACTTACCGGGGTTTGAAGCTTTCTTT.

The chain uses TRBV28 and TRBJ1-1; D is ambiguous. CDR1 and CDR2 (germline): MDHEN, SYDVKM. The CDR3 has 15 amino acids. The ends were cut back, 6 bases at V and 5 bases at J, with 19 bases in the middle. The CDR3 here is CASRQPGLPRTEAFF. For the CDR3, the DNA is TGTGCCAGCAGACAACCAGGTTTGCCCAGAACTGAAGCTTTCTTT.

CDR3: CASSSPLAGVYEQYF. CDR3 bases: TGTGCCAGCAGCTCTCCACTAGCGGGAGTGTACGAGCAGTACTTC. The chain links TRBV6-1 to TRBJ2-7; TRBD2 agrees at 11 bases. Germline V CDR1 and CDR2: MNHNS, SASEGT. Trimming at V came to 6 bases and at J to 4 bases, leaving 8 bases not matched to a gene. This CDR3 region has 15 residues.